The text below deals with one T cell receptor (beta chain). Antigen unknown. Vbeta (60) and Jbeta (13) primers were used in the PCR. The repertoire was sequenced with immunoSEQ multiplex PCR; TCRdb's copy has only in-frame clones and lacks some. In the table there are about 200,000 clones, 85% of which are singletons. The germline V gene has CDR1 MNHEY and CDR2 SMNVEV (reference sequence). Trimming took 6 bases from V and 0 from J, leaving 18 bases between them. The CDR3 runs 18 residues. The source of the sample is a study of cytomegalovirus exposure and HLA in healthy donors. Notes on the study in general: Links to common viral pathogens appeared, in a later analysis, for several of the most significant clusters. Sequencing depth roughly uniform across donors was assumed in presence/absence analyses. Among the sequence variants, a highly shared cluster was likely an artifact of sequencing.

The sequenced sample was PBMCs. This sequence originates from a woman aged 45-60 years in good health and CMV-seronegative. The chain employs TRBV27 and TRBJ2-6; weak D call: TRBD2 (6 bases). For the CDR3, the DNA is TGTGCCAGCAGCAGAGCGGGTGTCTCTCCCTCTGGGGCCAACGTCCTGACTTTC. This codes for CASSRAGVSPSGANVLTF. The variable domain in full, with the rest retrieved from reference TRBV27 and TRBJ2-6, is EAQVTQNPRYLITVTGKKLTVTCSQNMNHEYMSWYRQDPGLGLRQIYYSMNVEVTDKGDVPEGYKVSRKEKRNFPLILESPSPNQTSLYFCASSRAGVSPSGANVLTFGAGSRLTVL.